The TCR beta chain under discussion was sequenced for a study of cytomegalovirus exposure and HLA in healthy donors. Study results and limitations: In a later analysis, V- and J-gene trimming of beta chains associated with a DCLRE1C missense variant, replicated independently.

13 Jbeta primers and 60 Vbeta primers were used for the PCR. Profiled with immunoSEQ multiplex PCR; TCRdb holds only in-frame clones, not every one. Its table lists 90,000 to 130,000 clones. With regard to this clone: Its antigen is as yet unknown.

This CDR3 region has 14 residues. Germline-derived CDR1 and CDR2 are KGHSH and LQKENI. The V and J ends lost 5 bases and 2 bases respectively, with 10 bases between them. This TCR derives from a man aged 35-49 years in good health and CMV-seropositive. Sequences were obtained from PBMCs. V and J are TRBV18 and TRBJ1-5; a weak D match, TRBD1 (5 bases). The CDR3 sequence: CASSVSQGNQPQHF. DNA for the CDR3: TGTGCCAGCTCAGTCTCACAGGGCAATCAGCCCCAGCATTTT.